This note documents a single T cell receptor beta chain sequence. Its target is unknown. This entry comes from a study of metastatic and nonmetastatic thyroid tumors. Study-level information: The study looked at repertoires side by side in blood and in tumor or nodule tissue from malignant and benign thyroid patients.

Treatment of any kind had been given to no patient before thyroid surgery. Overall study findings and caveats: Significantly higher TCR beta diversity was reportedly seen in malignant thyroid tumors than benign nodules, in blood and tumor.

From the PCR reads, TCRdb re-called clones with MiXCR. The sample shows tens of thousands of clones, less than 30% of them seen only once. CDR1 is DFQATT, CDR2 SNEGSKA, per germline (reference sequence). V shed 7 bases and J shed 7 bases, with 9 bases lying between them. This CDR3 spans 10 amino acids. The sequenced sample was blood. The genes are TRBV20-1 and TRBJ2-3; no clear D. This clonotype was sampled from a female donor with papillary thyroid cancer or a benign thyroid nodule (not recorded which). Some clones in this sample may be carry-over from other donors' samples. CDR3 DNA sequence: TGCAGTGTAGTTCTGTATACGCAGTATTTT. It translates to CSVVLYTQYF.